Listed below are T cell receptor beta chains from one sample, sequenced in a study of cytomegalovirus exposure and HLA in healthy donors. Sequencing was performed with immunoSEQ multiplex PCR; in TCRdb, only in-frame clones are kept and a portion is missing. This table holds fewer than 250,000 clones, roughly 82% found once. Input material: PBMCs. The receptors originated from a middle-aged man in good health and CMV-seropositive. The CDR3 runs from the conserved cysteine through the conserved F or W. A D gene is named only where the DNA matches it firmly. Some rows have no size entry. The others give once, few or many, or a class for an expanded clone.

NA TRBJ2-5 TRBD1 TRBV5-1 TGCGCCAGCAGCCCCCGGACAGGGGTGGAGACCCAGTACTTC CASSPRTGVETQYF
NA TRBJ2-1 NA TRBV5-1 TGCGCCAGCAGCTTGCGTCTCAGGGGATCGAACTACAATGAGCAGTTCTTC CASSLRLRGSNYNEQFF
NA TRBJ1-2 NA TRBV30 TGTGCCTGGAGTGTACATACAGGGACCCGGTACTATGGCTACACCTTC CAWSVHTGTRYYGYTF
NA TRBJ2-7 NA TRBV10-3 TGTGCCATCAAAGCGGAGCCCTCCTACGAGCAGTACTTC CAIKAEPSYEQYF
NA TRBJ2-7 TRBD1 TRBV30 TGTGCCTGGAGTGCGGGCAGGGGGCCCTACGAGCAGTACTTC CAWSAGRGPYEQYF
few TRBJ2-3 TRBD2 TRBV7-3 TGTGCCAGCAGCCTGATAGCGGGAGGTGGGGCAGATACGCAGTATTTT CASSLIAGGGADTQYF
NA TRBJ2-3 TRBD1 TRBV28 TGTGCCAGCAGTTCCCTGACAGGGTTCCACGGCACAGATACGCAGTATTTT CASSSLTGFHGTDTQYF
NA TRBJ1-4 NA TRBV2 TGTGCCAGCAGTTCCTCGGGACAAAGAGTTGAAAAACTGTTTTTT CASSSSGQRVEKLFF
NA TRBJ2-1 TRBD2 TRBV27 TGTGCCAGCAGTTTAGGACTAGTCTACAATGAGCAGTTCTTC CASSLGLVYNEQFF
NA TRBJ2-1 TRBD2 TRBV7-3 TGTGCCAGCAGTTCCGCTAGCGGGAGAGGCCACAATGAGCAGTTCTTC CASSSASGRGHNEQFF
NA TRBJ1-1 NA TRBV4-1 TGCGCCAGCAGCCTAGGCCCGACTCCGACAGCCGGAACTGAAGCTTTCTTT CASSLGPTPTAGTEAFF
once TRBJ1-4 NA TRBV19 TGTGCCAGTAGTCCCCGGGAGGGAGCTAATGAAAAACTGTTTTTT CASSPREGANEKLFF
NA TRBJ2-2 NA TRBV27 TGTGCCAGCAGTTTGATGGGGCCTGGCGGGGAGCTGTTTTTT CASSLMGPGGELFF
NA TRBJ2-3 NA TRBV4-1 TGCGCCAGCAGCCAAGACTACCGCTCAGATACGCAGTATTTT CASSQDYRSDTQYF
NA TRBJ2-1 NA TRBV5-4 TGTGCCAGCAGCTCGGTATTGGAGGGCTCCTACAATGAGCAGTTCTTC CASSSVLEGSYNEQFF
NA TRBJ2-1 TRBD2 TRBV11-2 TGTGCCAGCAGCACCACTAGCGGGTGGTACAATGAGCAGTTCTTC CASSTTSGWYNEQFF
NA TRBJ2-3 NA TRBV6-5 TGTGCCAGCAGTTACTCGGCAGGGGCCCGGAGTACGCAGTATTTT CASSYSAGARSTQYF
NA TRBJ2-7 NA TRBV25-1 TGTGCCAGCAGCTTGAATCGCTACGAGCAGTACTTC CASSLNRYEQYF
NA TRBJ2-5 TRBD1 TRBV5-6 TGTGCCAGCAGCGGGGACAGGGGTCTAGAGACCCAGTACTTC CASSGDRGLETQYF
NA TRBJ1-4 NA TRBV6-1 TGTGCCAGCGCGGGATCTTGGAGCGAAAAACTGTTTTTT CASAGSWSEKLFF
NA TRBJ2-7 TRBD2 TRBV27 TGTGCCAGCAGTTTTTTTTCGGGACTAGCGGGAGGAGAGCAGTACTTC CASSFFSGLAGGEQYF
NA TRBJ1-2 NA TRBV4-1 TGCGCCAGCAGCCAGGAACCGGTGGAGATCAACTATGGCTACACCTTC CASSQEPVEINYGYTF
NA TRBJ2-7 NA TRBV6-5 TGTGCCACGTCACAGGCCCTGCTCTACGAGCAGTACTTC CATSQALLYEQYF
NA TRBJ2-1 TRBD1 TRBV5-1 TGCGCCAGCAGCTTGGGCAGGGGGTACTACAATGAGCAGTTCTTC CASSLGRGYYNEQFF
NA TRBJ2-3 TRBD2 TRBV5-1 TGCGCCAGCAGCCGAAATCTGATAGCGGGTGCGGGCACAGATACGCAGTATTTT CASSRNLIAGAGTDTQYF
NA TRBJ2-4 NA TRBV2 TGTGCCAGCAGTGAATTCCAGGCCAAAAACATTCAGTACTTC CASSEFQAKNIQYF
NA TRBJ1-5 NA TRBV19 TGTGCCACCGGGACACCGCGCGGAAAGGTAATCAATCAGCCCCAGCATTTT CATGTPRGKVINQPQHF
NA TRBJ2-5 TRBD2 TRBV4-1 TGCGCCAGCAGCCAGGGTCCAGGAGCGGGAATACAAGAGACCCAGTACTTC CASSQGPGAGIQETQYF
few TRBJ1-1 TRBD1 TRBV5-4 TGTGCCAGCAGCCCCGCACAGGGGGCTTACACTGAAGCTTTCTTT CASSPAQGAYTEAFF
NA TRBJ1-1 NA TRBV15 TGTGCCACCAGCAGAGAGCGACGGAGTGATGCTTTCTTT CATSRERRSDAFF
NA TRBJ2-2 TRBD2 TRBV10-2 TGCGCCTGCATGCGGGAGAGGGCCGGGGAGCTGTTTTTT CACMRERAGELFF
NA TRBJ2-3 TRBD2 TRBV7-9 TGTGCCAGCAGCCGTCAGCGCGGGGGGCTGGATACGCAGTATTTT CASSRQRGGLDTQYF
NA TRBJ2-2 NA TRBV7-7 TGTGCCAGCAGCTTTGGAGGGAATTTTCCCGGGGAGCTGTTTTTT CASSFGGNFPGELFF
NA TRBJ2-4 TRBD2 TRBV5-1 TGCGCCAGCAGCAACAGGACTAGCGGGAACATCCGGAACATTCAGTACTTC CASSNRTSGNIRNIQYF
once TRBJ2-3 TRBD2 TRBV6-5 TGTGCCAGCAGTTACGGTACTAGCGGGACGGATACGCAGTATTTT CASSYGTSGTDTQYF
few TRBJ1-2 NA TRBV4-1 TGCGCCAGCAGCCAAGGGGCACAGAACTATGGCTACACCTTC CASSQGAQNYGYTF
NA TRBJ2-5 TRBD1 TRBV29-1 TGCAGCCTAAGGACAGGAGAGACCCAGTACTTC CSLRTGETQYF
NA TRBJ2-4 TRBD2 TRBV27 TGTGCCAGCAGTTCGGGACTAGCGGGAGGAGGAGGGGGTCTGAACATTCAGTACTTC CASSSGLAGGGGGLNIQYF
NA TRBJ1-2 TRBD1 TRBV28 TGTGCCAGCAGTCCCGGACAGGGGGCCCCCGTTTTCTTC CASSPGQGAPVFF
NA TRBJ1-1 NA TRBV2 TGTGCCAGCAGTGAAGGCAGGGGTCTTGAAGCTTTCTTT CASSEGRGLEAFF
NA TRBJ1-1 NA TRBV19 TGTGCCAGTAGCTATACGGGAGTCTTGGAAACTGAAGCTTTCTTT CASSYTGVLETEAFF
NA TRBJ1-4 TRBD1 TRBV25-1 TGTGCCAGCAGTGATAGGACAGGGCCATCGGAAAAACTGTTTTTT CASSDRTGPSEKLFF
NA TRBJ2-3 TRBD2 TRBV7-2 TGTGCCAGCAGCCCCAGCGGGACCGGGGATACGCAGTATTTT CASSPSGTGDTQYF
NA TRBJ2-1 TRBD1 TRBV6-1 TGTGCCAGTCCACGGGTCACAGGGGGCAATGAGCAGTTCTTC CASPRVTGGNEQFF
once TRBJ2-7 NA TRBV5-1 TGCGCCAGCAGCTTGGTGGCAGGGTCCTACGAGCAGTACTTC CASSLVAGSYEQYF
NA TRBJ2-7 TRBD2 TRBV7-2 TGTGCCAGCAGCTTCGGGCTAGCGGGTACCTACGAGCAGTACTTC CASSFGLAGTYEQYF
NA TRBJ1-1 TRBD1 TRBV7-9 TGTGCCAGCAGCTTAGGGACAGGATTGGTCACTGAAGCTTTCTTT CASSLGTGLVTEAFF
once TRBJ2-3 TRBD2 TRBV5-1 TGCGCCAGCAGCGGTAATAGCGGGGTGGATACGCAGTATTTT CASSGNSGVDTQYF
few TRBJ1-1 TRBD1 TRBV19 TGTGCCAGTAGACCATCGACAGGGCGGACTGAAGCTTTCTTT CASRPSTGRTEAFF
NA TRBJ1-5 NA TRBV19 TGTGCCAGTAGTTTCCAGGTTGGTCAGCCCCAGCATTTT CASSFQVGQPQHF
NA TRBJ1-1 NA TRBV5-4 TGTGCCAGCAGTCCGACTGGTGGAGATACTGAAGCTTTCTTT CASSPTGGDTEAFF
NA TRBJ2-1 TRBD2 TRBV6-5 TGTGCCAGCAGCCCGGGACTAGCGAGCTACAATGAGCAGTTCTTC CASSPGLASYNEQFF
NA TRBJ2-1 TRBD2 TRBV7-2 TGTGCCAGCAGCTGGGGACTAGCGGGAGTTGAGCAGTTCTTC CASSWGLAGVEQFF
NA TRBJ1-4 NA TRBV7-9 TGTGCCAGCAGCTTAGTTGGGAGAGGGCTCGAAAAACTGTTTTTT CASSLVGRGLEKLFF